The 22 T cell receptor beta chains below all came from one sample that was sequenced in a study of T-cell memory formation after mild COVID-19. TCRdb called the 5' RACE reads again in MiXCR, with one record for every CDR3 protein. The sample yields 350,000 to 500,000 distinct CDR3 sequences, 23% seen once. The sample consisted of PBMCs or a T cell subset sorted from them (not recorded which). The receptors were gathered from an adult woman who had mild COVID-19 (a few samples of this study predate the infection). Cell type and time point are not known.

The table lists this clonotype with many counts. The rearrangement links TRBV5-1 to TRBJ2-7, with 8 bases aligning to TRBD1. V was pared by 6 bases and J by 0 bases, with 5 bases of the junction left unmatched. This CDR3 comprises 14 residues. Germline CDR1 and CDR2: SGHRS and YFSETQ. CDR3 loop: CASTGTGGSYEQYF. CDR3 DNA sequence: TGCGCCAGCACCGGAACAGGGGGCTCCTACGAGCAGTACTTC. Full variable domain (rest looked up from reference TRBV5-1 and TRBJ2-7): KAGVTQTPRYLIKTRGQQVTLSCSPISGHRSVSWYQQTPGQGLQFLFEYFSETQRNKGNFPGRFSGRQFSNSRSEMNVSTLELGDSALYLCASTGTGGSYEQYFGPGTRLTVT.

This clonotype turned up a few times. V is TRBV18 and J is TRBJ2-4; D might be TRBD2 (5 bases). Trimming removed 3 bases at V and 0 bases at J, with 9 bases between. CDR1 KGHSH and CDR2 LQKENI come from the germline V gene. The CDR3 covers 15 residues. The DNA for the CDR3 is TGTGCCAGCTCACCCCTAGAGGGAGCCAAAAACATTCAGTACTTC. It is translated as CASSPLEGAKNIQYF. Drawing the rest from reference TRBV18 and TRBJ2-4, the complete variable domain is NAGVMQNPRHLVRRRGQEARLRCSPMKGHSHVYWYRQLPEEGLKFMVYLQKENIIDESGMPKERFSAEFPKEGPSILRIQQVVRGDSAAYFCASSPLEGAKNIQYFGAGTRLSVL.

The chain employs TRBV29-1 and TRBJ1-3; D may be TRBD1 (5 bases). The CDR3 runs to 11 residues. The germline CDR1 and CDR2 sequences are SQVTM and ANQGSEA. V was cut by 7 bases and J by 4 bases, with 8 bases left in between. The CDR3, as DNA: TGCAGCGGTGACAGCGGAAACACCATATATTTT. Translated, it gives CSGDSGNTIYF.

The gene calls are TRBV20-1 and TRBJ2-1; D unclear. The CDR3 contains 16 residues. Germline CDR1 and CDR2: DFQATT and SNEGSKA (reference sequence). Trimming cost V 0 bases and J 2 bases, with 14 bases left between them. CDR3 sequence (DNA): TGCAGTGCTAGAGACCCCCGGATAGTTGCCTACAATGAGCAGTTCTTC. Translating gives CSARDPRIVAYNEQFF.

The chain recombines TRBV4-2 with TRBJ2-3; no clear D gene. CDR3 length: 14 amino acids. Trimming removed 0 bases from V and 6 bases from J, with 10 bases in between. Germline-derived CDR1 and CDR2 are LGHNA and YNFKEQ. The CDR3 region has the DNA TGTGCCAGCAGCCAAGATCTCACCGTGGATACGCAGTATTTT. This sequence encodes CASSQDLTVDTQYF.

In its sample, this clonotype was seen many times. The chain recombines TRBV7-7 with TRBJ2-3, with 7 bases fitting TRBD2. CDR1 and CDR2 from the germline V gene are SSHAT and FNYEAQ (reference sequence). The CDR3 spans 15 residues. The ends lost 1 base at V and 1 base at J; junction bases unmatched: 2. CDR3 sequence: CASSLERGGTDTQYF. The CDR3 region has the DNA TGTGCCAGCAGCTTAGAACGGGGGGGCACAGATACGCAGTATTTT.

This clonotype appeared a few times. The chain couples TRBV29-1 to TRBJ2-1; a possible D gene is TRBD1 (6 bases). There are 15 residues in the CDR3. Germline values: CDR1 SQVTM, CDR2 ANQGSEA. The ends were cut back, 7 bases at V and 2 bases at J, with 18 bases in the middle. The CDR3 nucleotides read TGCAGCGGTTTGGACAGCGTCATAACCTACAATGAGCAGTTCTTC. Protein product: CSGLDSVITYNEQFF.

The CDR3 reads CATSRDTSGRLVGETQYF. The CDR3 DNA reads as TGTGCCACCAGCAGAGATACTAGCGGGAGATTGGTTGGCGAGACCCAGTACTTC. J is TRBJ2-5 and V is TRBV15, with 11 bases matching TRBD2. There are 18 residues in the CDR3. The V gene's germline CDR1 is LNHNV and CDR2 YYDKDF (reference sequence). V dropped 0 bases and J dropped 5; count of bases not matched to a gene: 11.

The rearrangement uses TRBV19 and TRBJ2-7; 7 nucleotides match TRBD2. CDR1 and CDR2 (germline): LNHDA, SQIVND (reference sequence). The CDR3 has 14 amino acids. With 5 bases clipped from V and 4 bases from J, the junction kept 8 bases outside the gene matches. The CDR3 loop reads CASSRTSDKYEQYF. The CDR3 DNA sequence: TGTGCCAGTAGTCGAACTAGCGACAAATACGAGCAGTACTTC.

The chain joins TRBV24-1 to TRBJ2-5; 10 bases line up with TRBD2. J was trimmed by 5 bases and V by 8 bases; bases with no gene match: 4. Germline values: CDR1 KGHDR, CDR2 SFDVKD. The length of the CDR3 is 13 residues. This CDR3 is CATTSGSSETQYF. CDR3 DNA: TGTGCCACCACTAGCGGGAGCTCTGAGACCCAGTACTTC.

This rearrangement joins TRBV7-9 to TRBJ1-4; 7 nucleotides line up with TRBD1. The CDR3 extends over 14 amino acids. CDR1 and CDR2 (germline): SEHNR, FQNEAQ (reference sequence). J gave up 3 bases and V 6 bases, and 4 bases lay outside the gene matches. DNA of the CDR3: TGTGCCAGCAGGACAGGGAGGGCTAATGAAAAACTGTTTTTT. This sequence encodes CASRTGRANEKLFF.

This clonotype was recorded at least ten times. V is TRBV5-5 and J is TRBJ2-1; possibly TRBD1 for D (5 bases). The V gene lost 2 bases and the J gene lost 9 bases, with 9 bases spanning the gap. The CDR3 is 12 amino acids. The germline V gene has CDR1 SGHKS and CDR2 YYEKEE (reference sequence). CDR3 bases: TGTGCCAGCAGCTTTCAGGGCGGTGAGCAGTTCTTC. It translates to CASSFQGGEQFF.

This clonotype was counted between two and nine times. V is TRBV12-3 or TRBV12-4 and J is TRBJ2-5, with TRBD2 matching 7 bases. CDR3 length: 17 residues. The ends lost 6 bases at V and 5 bases at J; junction bases unmatched: 18. The CDR3 spells CASSWVSGNLLMETQYF. CDR3 in DNA: TGTGCCAGCAGCTGGGTGAGCGGGAACCTGCTTATGGAGACCCAGTACTTC.

This clonotype was seen a handful of times. The chain links TRBV5-1 to TRBJ2-7, with D unclear. This CDR3 is built from 11 residues. The germline V gene has CDR1 SGHRS and CDR2 YFSETQ. V lost 4 bases and J 3 bases, leaving 5 bases between the germline ends. The CDR3 nucleotides read TGCGCCAGCAGCGGGAACTACGAGCAGTACTTC. The encoded protein is CASSGNYEQYF.

This chain uses TRBV6-6 with TRBJ1-2; 9 nucleotides line up with TRBD1. Germline lookup yields CDR1 MNHNY and CDR2 SVGAGI (reference sequence). Trimming took 8 bases from V and 4 from J; bases not matched to a gene: 8. This CDR3 is 14 amino acids long. The CDR3 bases are TGTGCCAGCTTACGGGACAGGGATGCCTATGGCTACACCTTC. Its protein product is CASLRDRDAYGYTF.

CDR3 in DNA: TGTGCCAGTAAATGGGGGCCCCGCAATCAGCCCCAGCATTTT. Translated: CASKWGPRNQPQHF. The chain recombines TRBV19 with TRBJ1-5, with D perhaps matching TRBD1 (6 bases). The ends were cut back, 7 bases at V and 2 bases at J, with 12 bases in the middle. The CDR3 is made up of 14 amino acids. Germline V CDR1 and CDR2: LNHDA, SQIVND (reference sequence).

The V and J genes are TRBV7-2 and TRBJ2-5; possibly TRBD2 for D (7 bases). The V and J ends lost 10 bases and 1 base respectively, with 16 bases between them. CDR1 and CDR2 (germline): SGHTA, FQGNSA. This CDR3 is 14 amino acids long. The CDR3 sequence: CATAGGTTQETQYF. For the CDR3, the DNA is TGTGCCACCGCCGGGGGGACAACCCAAGAGACCCAGTACTTC.

This clonotype was observed once. The chain's CDR3 is CASSPTGGPTDTQYF. CDR3 in DNA: TGCGCCAGCAGTCCGACAGGGGGCCCCACAGATACGCAGTATTTT. This chain uses TRBV23-1 with TRBJ2-3, with 10 bases that match TRBD1. TRBV23-1 is identified as an open reading frame with a role that is uncertain. The CDR3 has 15 residues. V trimming: 4 bases; J trimming: 2 bases; junction bases outside the gene matches: 3.

This clonotype was detected ten times or more. The rearrangement uses TRBV6-2 or TRBV6-3 and TRBJ1-5; TRBD1 aligns across 9 bases. This CDR3 comprises 16 residues. Unmatched junction bases numbered 9, after V lost 7 bases and J lost 2 bases. Germline CDR1 is MNHEY and CDR2 is SVGEGT. This CDR3 is CASTKGDRAGNQPQHF. CDR3 sequence (DNA): TGTGCCAGCACCAAGGGGGACAGGGCTGGCAATCAGCCCCAGCATTTT.

This clonotype has just a few counts. The genes are TRBV3-1 and TRBJ2-7, with 7 bases lining up with TRBD2. Trimming cost V 0 bases and J 0 bases; bases outside gene matches: 8. The CDR3 extends over 17 amino acids. Germline CDR1 and CDR2: LGHDT and YNNKEL (reference sequence). CDR3 in amino acids: CASSQDERSGYSYEQYF. As DNA, the CDR3 is TGTGCCAGCAGCCAAGATGAGCGTAGCGGGTACTCCTACGAGCAGTACTTC.

The V and J genes are TRBV25-1 and TRBJ2-7, with D maybe TRBD1 (6 bases). Germline assignment: CDR1 MGHDK and CDR2 SYGVNS. The CDR3 has 11 residues. Deletions cut 7 bases from V and 6 bases from J, with 10 bases between. Here the CDR3 reads CASKQGSEQYF. In DNA, the CDR3 is TGTGCCAGCAAACAGGGCAGCGAGCAGTACTTC.

The chain couples TRBV5-4 to TRBJ2-3; 13 nucleotides align to TRBD2. The CDR3 totals 15 residues. Trimming removed 0 bases from V and 6 bases from J; junction bases left unmatched: 1. The germline V gene encodes CDR1 SGHNT and CDR2 YYREEE (reference sequence). The CDR3 here is CASSLVTSGGDTQYF. The DNA of the CDR3 is TGTGCCAGCAGCTTGGTGACTAGCGGGGGGGATACGCAGTATTTT.